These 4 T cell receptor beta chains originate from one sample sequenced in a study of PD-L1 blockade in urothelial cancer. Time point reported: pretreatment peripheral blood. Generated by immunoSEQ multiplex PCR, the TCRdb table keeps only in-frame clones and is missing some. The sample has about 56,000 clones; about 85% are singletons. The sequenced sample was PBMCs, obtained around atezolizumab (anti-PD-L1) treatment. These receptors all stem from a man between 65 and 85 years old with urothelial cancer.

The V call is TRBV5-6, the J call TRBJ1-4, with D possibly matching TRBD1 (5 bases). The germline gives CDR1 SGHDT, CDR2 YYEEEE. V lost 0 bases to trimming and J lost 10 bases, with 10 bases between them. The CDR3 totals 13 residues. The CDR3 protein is CASSLGAGPKLFF. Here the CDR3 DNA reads TGTGCCAGCAGCTTGGGGGCAGGGCCAAAACTGTTTTTT.

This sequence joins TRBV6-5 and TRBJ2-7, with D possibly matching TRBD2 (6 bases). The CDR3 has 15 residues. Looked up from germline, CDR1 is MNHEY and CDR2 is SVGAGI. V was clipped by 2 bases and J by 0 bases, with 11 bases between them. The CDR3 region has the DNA TGTGCCAGCAGTTACGGGAGGACACTCTCCTACGAGCAGTACTTC. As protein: CASSYGRTLSYEQYF.

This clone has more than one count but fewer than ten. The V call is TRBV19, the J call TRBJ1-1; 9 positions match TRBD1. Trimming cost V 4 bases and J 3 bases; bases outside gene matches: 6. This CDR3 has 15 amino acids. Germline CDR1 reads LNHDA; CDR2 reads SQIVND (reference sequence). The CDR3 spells CASSSRQGVDTEAFF. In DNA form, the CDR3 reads TGTGCCAGTAGTAGCCGACAGGGGGTGGACACTGAAGCTTTCTTT.

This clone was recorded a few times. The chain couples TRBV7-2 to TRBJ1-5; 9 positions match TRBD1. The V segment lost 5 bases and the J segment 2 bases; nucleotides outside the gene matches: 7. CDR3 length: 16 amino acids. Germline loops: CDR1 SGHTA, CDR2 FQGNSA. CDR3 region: CASSPGQGIGNQPQHF. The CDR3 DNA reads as TGTGCCAGCAGCCCCGGACAGGGGATCGGCAATCAGCCCCAGCATTTT.